This T cell receptor (beta chain) is from a study of cytomegalovirus exposure and HLA in healthy donors. With regard to this clone: Its matching antigen is unknown.

Researchers ran the PCR with 60 Vbeta and 13 Jbeta primers. Authors' data handling: Around 10 million of the 80 million or so unique TCR beta chains counted in a later analysis were shared. Here immunoSEQ multiplex PCR was the method, and the copy in TCRdb shows in-frame clones only, minus some. V and J calls and clone size come straight from that table; D and trimming were deduced from the DNA. The profile shows about 160,000 clones, 60% to 80% of them singletons. The germline CDR1 and CDR2 sequences are SGHTS and YDEGEE. The V and J ends lost 4 bases and 3 bases, in that order; junction bases with no gene match: 2. This CDR3 has 14 residues. Findings of the study overall: TRBV6-2, TRBV6-3 and other indistinguishable V segments were excluded. Among the most significant clusters, several appeared linked to common viral pathogens in a later analysis. Follow-up analysis later connected one missense variant in DCLRE1C with trimming of TCR beta V- and J-genes.

The sequence came from a woman between 45 and 65 years old in good health and CMV-seropositive. The sequenced material came from PBMCs. V gene TRBV5-8 combines with J gene TRBJ1-4; 8 nucleotides line up with TRBD1. This chain's CDR3 is CASSPQGANEKLFF. CDR3 bases: TGTGCCAGCAGCCCACAGGGGGCTAATGAAAAACTGTTTTTT.